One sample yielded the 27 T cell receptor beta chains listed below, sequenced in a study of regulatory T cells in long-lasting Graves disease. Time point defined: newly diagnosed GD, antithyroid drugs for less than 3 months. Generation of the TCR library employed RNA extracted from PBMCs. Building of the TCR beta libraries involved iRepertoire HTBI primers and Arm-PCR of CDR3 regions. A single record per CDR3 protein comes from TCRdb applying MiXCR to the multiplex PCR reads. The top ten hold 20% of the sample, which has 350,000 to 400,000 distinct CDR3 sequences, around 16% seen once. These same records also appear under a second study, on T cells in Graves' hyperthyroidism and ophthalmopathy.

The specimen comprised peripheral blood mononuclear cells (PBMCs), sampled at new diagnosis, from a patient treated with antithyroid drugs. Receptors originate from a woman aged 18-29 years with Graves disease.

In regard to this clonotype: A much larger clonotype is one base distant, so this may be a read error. CDR3 sequence reads: CASSFYLRPGQPLNQPPHF. The CDR3 region has the DNA TGTGCCAGCAGCTTCTATCTTCGTCCGGGACAACCACTAAATCAGCCCCCGCATTTT. This chain links TRBV7-8 with TRBJ1-5; D might be TRBD1 (6 bases). In germline, CDR1 is SGHVS, CDR2 FQNEAQ. The length of the CDR3 is 19 residues.

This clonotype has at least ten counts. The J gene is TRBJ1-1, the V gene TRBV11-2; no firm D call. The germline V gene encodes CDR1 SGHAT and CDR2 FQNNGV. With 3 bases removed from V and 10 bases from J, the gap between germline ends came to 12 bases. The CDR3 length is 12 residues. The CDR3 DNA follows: TGTGCCAGCAGCTTTGATGGGCTGGGAGCTTTCTTT. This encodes CASSFDGLGAFF.

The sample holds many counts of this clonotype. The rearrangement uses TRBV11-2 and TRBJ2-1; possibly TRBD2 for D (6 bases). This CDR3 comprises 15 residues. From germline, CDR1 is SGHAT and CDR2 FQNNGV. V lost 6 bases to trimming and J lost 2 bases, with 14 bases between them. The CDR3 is CASSQLAVAYNEQFF. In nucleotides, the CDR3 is TGTGCCAGCAGTCAACTAGCTGTGGCCTACAATGAGCAGTTCTTC.

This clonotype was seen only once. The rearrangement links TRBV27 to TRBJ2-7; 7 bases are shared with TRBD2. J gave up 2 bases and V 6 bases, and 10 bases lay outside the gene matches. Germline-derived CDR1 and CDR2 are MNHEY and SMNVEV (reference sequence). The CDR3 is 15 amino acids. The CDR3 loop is CASRPRGLGTYEQYF. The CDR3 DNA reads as TGTGCCAGCAGACCGCGGGGGTTGGGGACCTACGAGCAGTACTTC.

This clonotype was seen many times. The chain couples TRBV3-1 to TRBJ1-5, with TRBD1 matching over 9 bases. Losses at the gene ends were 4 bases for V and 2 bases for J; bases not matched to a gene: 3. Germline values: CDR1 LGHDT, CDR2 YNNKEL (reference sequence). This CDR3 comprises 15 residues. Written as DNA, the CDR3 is TGTGCCAGCAGCCGGACAGGGGCGGGCAATCAGCCCCAGCATTTT. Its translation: CASSRTGAGNQPQHF.

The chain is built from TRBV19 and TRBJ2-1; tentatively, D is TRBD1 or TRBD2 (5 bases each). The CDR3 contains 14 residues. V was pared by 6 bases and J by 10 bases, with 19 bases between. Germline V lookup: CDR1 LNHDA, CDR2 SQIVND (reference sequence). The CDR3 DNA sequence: TGTGCCAGTAGCGTTGCCGCCCTCGGGGCAGAGCAGTTCTTC. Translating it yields CASSVAALGAEQFF.

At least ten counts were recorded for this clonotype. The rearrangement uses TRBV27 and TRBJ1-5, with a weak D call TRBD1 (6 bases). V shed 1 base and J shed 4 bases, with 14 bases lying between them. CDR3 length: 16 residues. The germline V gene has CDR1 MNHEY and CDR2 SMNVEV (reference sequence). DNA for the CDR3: TGTGCCAGCAGTTTATACGGGGACACTTCGAATCAGCCCCAGCATTTT. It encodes CASSLYGDTSNQPQHF.

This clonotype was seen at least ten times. CDR3 DNA sequence: TGCGCCAGCAGCCTCTCTAGCGGGGATCGGGACGAGCAGTACTTC. This codes for CASSLSSGDRDEQYF. The gene calls are TRBV4-1 and TRBJ2-7; TRBD2 matches at 9 bases. Germline-derived CDR1 and CDR2 are MGHRA and YSYEKL. Trimming removed 4 bases from V and 5 bases from J; junction bases left unmatched: 9. This CDR3 comprises 15 residues.

The CDR3 region has the DNA TGCAGCGTTGCAGGGGGTAGCGGGAGGGCGGGGGTTGAGCAGTTCTTC. As protein: CSVAGGSGRAGVEQFF. The V and J genes are TRBV29-1 and TRBJ2-1, with 11 bases fitting TRBD2. Trimming took 4 bases from V and 9 from J; bases not matched to a gene: 14. Per the germline V gene, CDR1 is SQVTM and CDR2 is ANQGSEA. The CDR3 sequence is 16 residues long.

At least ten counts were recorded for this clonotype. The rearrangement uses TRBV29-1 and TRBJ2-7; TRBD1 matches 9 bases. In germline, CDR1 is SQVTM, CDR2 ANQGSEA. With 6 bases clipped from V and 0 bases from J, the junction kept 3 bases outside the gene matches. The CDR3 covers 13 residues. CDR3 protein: CSVRTGDSYEQYF. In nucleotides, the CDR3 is TGCAGCGTAAGGACAGGGGACTCCTACGAGCAGTACTTC.

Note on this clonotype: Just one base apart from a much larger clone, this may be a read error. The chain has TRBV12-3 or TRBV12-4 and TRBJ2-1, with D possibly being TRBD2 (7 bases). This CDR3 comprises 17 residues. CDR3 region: CASSLEIGAWGGNEQSF. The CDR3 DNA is TGTGCCAGCAGTTTAGAGATAGGTGCGTGGGGGGGCAATGAGCAGTCCTTC.

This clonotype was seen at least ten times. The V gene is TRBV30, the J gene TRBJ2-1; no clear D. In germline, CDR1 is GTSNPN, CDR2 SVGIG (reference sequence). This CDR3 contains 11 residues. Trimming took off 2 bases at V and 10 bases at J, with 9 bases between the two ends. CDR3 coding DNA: TGTGCCTGGAGTCTTCTGAGAGAGCAGTTCTTC. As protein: CAWSLLREQFF.

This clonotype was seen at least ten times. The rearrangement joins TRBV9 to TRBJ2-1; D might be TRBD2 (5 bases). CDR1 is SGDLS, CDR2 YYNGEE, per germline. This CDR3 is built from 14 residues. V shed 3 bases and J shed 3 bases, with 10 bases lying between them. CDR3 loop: CASSANRGYNEQFF. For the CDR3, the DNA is TGTGCCAGCAGCGCGAACCGGGGCTACAATGAGCAGTTCTTC.

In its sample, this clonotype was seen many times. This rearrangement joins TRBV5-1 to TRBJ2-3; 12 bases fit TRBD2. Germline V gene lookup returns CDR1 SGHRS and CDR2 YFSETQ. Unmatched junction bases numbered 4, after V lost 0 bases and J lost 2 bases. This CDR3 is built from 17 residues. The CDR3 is CASSLERLAGVTDTQYF. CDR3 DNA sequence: TGCGCCAGCAGCTTGGAAAGACTAGCGGGGGTCACAGATACGCAGTATTTT.

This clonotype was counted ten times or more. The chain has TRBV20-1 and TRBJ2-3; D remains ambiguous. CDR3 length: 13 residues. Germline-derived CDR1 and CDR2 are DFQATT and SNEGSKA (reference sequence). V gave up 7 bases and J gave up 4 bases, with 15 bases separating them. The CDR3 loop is CSGNLMGADTQYF. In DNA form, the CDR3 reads TGCAGTGGAAACCTCATGGGCGCAGATACGCAGTATTTT.

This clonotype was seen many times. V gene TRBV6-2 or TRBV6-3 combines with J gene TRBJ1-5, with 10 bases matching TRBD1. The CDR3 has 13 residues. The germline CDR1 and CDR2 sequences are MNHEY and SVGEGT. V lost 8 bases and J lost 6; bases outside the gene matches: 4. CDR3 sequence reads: CASGQGDGQPQHF. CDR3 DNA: TGTGCCAGCGGACAGGGGGACGGTCAGCCCCAGCATTTT.

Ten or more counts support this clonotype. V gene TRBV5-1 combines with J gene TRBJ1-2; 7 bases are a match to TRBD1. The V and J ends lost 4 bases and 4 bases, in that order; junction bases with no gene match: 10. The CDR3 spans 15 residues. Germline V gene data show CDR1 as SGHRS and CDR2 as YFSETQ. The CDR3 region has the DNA TGCGCCAGCAGCGCTGGTCAGCCAGGGGGCTATGGCTACACCTTC. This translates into CASSAGQPGGYGYTF.

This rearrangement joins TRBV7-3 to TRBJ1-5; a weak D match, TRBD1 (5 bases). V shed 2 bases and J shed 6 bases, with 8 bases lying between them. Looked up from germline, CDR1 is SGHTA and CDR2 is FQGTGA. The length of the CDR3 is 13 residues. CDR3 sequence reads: CASSLSQGQPQHF. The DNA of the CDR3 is TGTGCCAGCAGCTTATCCCAGGGTCAGCCCCAGCATTTT.

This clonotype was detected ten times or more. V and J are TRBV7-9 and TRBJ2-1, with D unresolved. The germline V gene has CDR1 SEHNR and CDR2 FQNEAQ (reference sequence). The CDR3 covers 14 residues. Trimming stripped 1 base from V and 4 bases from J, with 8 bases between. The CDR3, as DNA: TGTGCCAGCAGCTTAGTTTTAGCATACAATGAGCAGTTCTTC. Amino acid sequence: CASSLVLAYNEQFF.

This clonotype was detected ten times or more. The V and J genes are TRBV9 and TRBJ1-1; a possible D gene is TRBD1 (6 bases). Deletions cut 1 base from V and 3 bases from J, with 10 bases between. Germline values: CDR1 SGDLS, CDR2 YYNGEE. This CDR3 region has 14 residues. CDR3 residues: CASSVRGGDTEAFF. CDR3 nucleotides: TGTGCCAGCAGCGTAAGAGGGGGAGACACTGAAGCTTTCTTT.

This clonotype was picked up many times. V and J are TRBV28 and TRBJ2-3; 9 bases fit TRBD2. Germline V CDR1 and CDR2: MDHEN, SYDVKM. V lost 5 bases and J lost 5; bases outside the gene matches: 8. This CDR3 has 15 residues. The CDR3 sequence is CASSSAGGSLDTQYF. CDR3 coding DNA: TGTGCCAGCAGTAGCGCGGGGGGGTCTTTAGATACGCAGTATTTT.

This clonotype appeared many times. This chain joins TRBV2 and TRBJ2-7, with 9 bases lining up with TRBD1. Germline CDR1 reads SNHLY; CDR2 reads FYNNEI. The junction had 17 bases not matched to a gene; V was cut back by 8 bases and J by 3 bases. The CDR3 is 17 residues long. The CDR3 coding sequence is TGTGCCAGCGAGGGAGACCAGACAGGGGGGAGATTCTACGAGCAGTACTTC. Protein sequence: CASEGDQTGGRFYEQYF. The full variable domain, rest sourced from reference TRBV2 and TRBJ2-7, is EPEVTQTPSHQVTQMGQEVILRCVPISNHLYFYWYRQILGQKVEFLVSFYNNEISEKSEIFDDQFSVERPDGSNFTLKIRSTKLEDSAMYFCASEGDQTGGRFYEQYFGPGTRLTVT.

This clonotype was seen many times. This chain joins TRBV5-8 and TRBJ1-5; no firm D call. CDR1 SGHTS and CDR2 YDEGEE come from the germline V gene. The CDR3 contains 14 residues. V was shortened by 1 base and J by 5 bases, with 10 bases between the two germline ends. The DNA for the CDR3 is TGTGCCAGCAGCTTGCGTCAGGACCATCAGCCCCAGCATTTT. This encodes CASSLRQDHQPQHF.

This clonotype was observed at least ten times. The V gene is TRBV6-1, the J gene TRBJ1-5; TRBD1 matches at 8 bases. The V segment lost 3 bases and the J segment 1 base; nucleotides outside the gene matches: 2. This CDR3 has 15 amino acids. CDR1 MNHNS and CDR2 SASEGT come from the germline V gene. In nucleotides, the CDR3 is TGTGCCAGCAGTGACAGGGGGCAGAGCAATCAGCCCCAGCATTTT. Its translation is CASSDRGQSNQPQHF.

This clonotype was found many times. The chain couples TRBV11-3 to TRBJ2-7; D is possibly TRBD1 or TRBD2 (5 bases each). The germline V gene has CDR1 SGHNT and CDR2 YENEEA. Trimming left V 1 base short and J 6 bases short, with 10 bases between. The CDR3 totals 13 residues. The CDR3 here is CASSLVQGAEQYF. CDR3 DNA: TGTGCCAGCAGCTTAGTGCAGGGAGCCGAGCAGTACTTC.

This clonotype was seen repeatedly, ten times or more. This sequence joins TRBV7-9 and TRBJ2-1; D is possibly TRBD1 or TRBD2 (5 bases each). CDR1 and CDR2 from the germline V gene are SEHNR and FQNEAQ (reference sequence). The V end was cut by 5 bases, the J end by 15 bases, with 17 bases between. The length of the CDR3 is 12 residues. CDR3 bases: TGTGCCAGCAGCCTACGGGGCGCTGTGGCGTTCTTC. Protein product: CASSLRGAVAFF.

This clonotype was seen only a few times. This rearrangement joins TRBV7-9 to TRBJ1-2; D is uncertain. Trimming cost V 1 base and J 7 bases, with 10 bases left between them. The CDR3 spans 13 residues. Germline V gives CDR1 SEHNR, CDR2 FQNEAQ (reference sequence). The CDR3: CASSLVPNPGYTF. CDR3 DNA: TGTGCCAGCAGCTTAGTCCCTAATCCTGGCTACACCTTC. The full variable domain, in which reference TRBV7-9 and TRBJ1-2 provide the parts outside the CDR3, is DTGVSQNPRHKITKRGQNVTFRCDPISEHNRLYWYRQTLGQGPEFLTYFQNEAQLEKSRLLSDRFSAERPKGSFSTLEIQRTEQGDSAMYLCASSLVPNPGYTFGSGTRLTVV.